These T cell receptor beta chains were read from a single sample in a study of T cells in Graves' hyperthyroidism and ophthalmopathy. One entry per CDR3 protein results from TCRdb running MiXCR on the multiplex PCR reads. The sample records approximately 320,000 distinct CDR3 sequences, about 15% being singletons. Sequenced: blood. These receptors were taken from a man aged 25 to 40 with Graves' hyperthyroidism. Each CDR3 is given with its conserved first and last residue. The order of the fields is clone size, V gene, D gene, J gene, CDR3 DNA, CDR3 protein. A D gene is named only where the DNA matches it firmly. Only some rows state a clone size, as once, few, many or a class for expanded clones.

>many|TRBV6-1|-|TRBJ2-1
TGTGCCAGCAGTGAAGGTACAGGGCGGACCTACAATGAGCAGTTCTTC
CASSEGTGRTYNEQFF
>few|TRBV7-6|-|TRBJ1-2
TGTGCCAGCAGCTTAGGATTCGCCACGGACGGCTACACCTTC
CASSLGFATDGYTF
>-|TRBV14|-|TRBJ1-1
TGTGCCAGCAGCCAAGTTCGGATGAACACTGAAGCTTTCTTT
CASSQVRMNTEAFF
>few|TRBV11-2|-|TRBJ2-2
TGTGCCAGCAGCTCGTCCGGGACCCCCGGCGGGGAGCTGTTTTTT
CASSSSGTPGGELFF
>many|TRBV12-3/TRBV12-4|-|TRBJ2-1
TGTGCCAGCAGTCGCCATGATGGTCTCTCCTACAATGAGCAGTTCTTC
CASSRHDGLSYNEQFF
>-|TRBV5-5|-|TRBJ1-1
TGTGCCAGCAGCTTGTTCTGGGCAGGCAAGAACACTGAAGCTTTCTTT
CASSLFWAGKNTEAFF
>few|TRBV10-3|TRBD2|TRBJ2-3
TGTGCCATCAGTCCCGGGACTAGCGGGACGGATAGCACAGATACGCAGTATTTT
CAISPGTSGTDSTDTQYF
>many|TRBV18|-|TRBJ2-2
TGTGCCAGCCGGCCACCAGCGCTCCTTCCCGGGGAGCTGTTTTTT
CASRPPALLPGELFF
>-|TRBV6-2/TRBV6-3|-|TRBJ2-5
TGTGCCAGCAGACTCAGGGACGCCTGGCAAGAGACCCAGTACTTC
CASRLRDAWQETQYF
>-|TRBV2|-|TRBJ1-6
TGTGCCAGCCGGCGGGGGTCACCCCTCCACTTT
CASRRGSPLHF
>-|TRBV11-2|-|TRBJ2-7
TGTGCCAGCAGCTTAGATGTAGGGTCCGGGGAGCAGTACTTC
CASSLDVGSGEQYF
>many|TRBV15|-|TRBJ2-1
TGTGCCACCAGCAGTGAGGAGGGCCGATGGGAGCAGTTCTTC
CATSSEEGRWEQFF
>-|TRBV14|-|TRBJ2-1
TGTGCCAGCAGCCAAGGTGGTGGAACGTCCTACAATGAGCAGTTCTTC
CASSQGGGTSYNEQFF
>-|TRBV27|TRBD2|TRBJ2-2
TGTGCCAGCAGTTTCGGCGGGAGGTACACCGGGGAGCTGTTTTTT
CASSFGGRYTGELFF
>many|TRBV3-1|-|TRBJ1-2
TGTGCCAGCAGCCAAGATTCAGGAAACTATGGCTACACCTTC
CASSQDSGNYGYTF
>few|TRBV30|-|TRBJ2-1
TGTGCCTGGAGGGCCATGGGTGACTCGGGAGTCTTCAATGAGCAGTTCTTC
CAWRAMGDSGVFNEQFF
>many|TRBV2|TRBD1|TRBJ1-1
TGTGCCACCTCGGACAGGGGACCGCAAGCTTTCTTT
CATSDRGPQAFF
>-|TRBV2|-|TRBJ2-3
TGTGCCAGCAGTGGGGGGCTAGAGGACCATACGCAGTATTTT
CASSGGLEDHTQYF
>few|TRBV27|TRBD2|TRBJ2-1
TGTGCCAGCAGGAGAACGCGGGAGGGCCCGGGAAAAAATGAGCAGTTCTTC
CASRRTREGPGKNEQFF
>-|TRBV20-1|-|TRBJ1-5
TGCAGTGCTTACCAGGGTGGGAGGCCAAATCAGCCCCAGCATTTT
CSAYQGGRPNQPQHF
>-|TRBV20-1|TRBD2|TRBJ2-1
TGCAGTGCTAGGGGTGGACTAGCCAGTAATGAGCAGTTCTTC
CSARGGLASNEQFF
>few|TRBV20-1|TRBD2|TRBJ2-2
TGCAGTGCCCAAGCCGGGACTAGCGGGAGTCTTGACGGGGAGCTGTTTTTT
CSAQAGTSGSLDGELFF
>few|TRBV11-2|-|TRBJ1-4
TGTGCCAGCAGCCCTATCCTAGGGTGGGGTGAAAAACTGTTTTTT
CASSPILGWGEKLFF